Shown below are 31 T cell receptor beta chains from a single sample sequenced in a study of T-cell reconstitution after alpha-beta-depleted transplantation in children. The TCRbeta library incorporated unique molecular identifiers. One entry per CDR3 protein results from TCRdb running MiXCR on the PCR reads. The sample lists about 690,000 distinct CDR3 sequences, around 16% seen once, with approximately 1.1% in the top ten. Sequences were derived from PBMCs from the stem cell graft donor, sampled from the stem cell graft. The receptors derive from a human donor who donated a stem cell graft to a child with acute myeloid leukemia.

This clonotype was counted ten times or more. This chain joins TRBV4-2 and TRBJ2-2; D not resolved. Trimming pared 0 bases from V and 7 bases from J, leaving 3 bases between. The CDR3 extends over 12 amino acids. Germline-derived CDR1 and CDR2 are LGHNA and YNFKEQ. In nucleotides, the CDR3 is TGTGCCAGCAGCCAAGAAAGCGGGGAGCTGTTTTTT. Its translation: CASSQESGELFF.

In this sample, this clonotype turned up many times. The chain recombines TRBV20-1 with TRBJ2-2; 9 nucleotides agree with TRBD2. CDR1 DFQATT and CDR2 SNEGSKA come from the germline V gene (reference sequence). The J segment lost 3 bases and the V segment lost 5 bases, leaving 7 bases of the junction unmatched. CDR3 size: 15 residues. The CDR3 nucleotides are TGCAGTGCTTCATTAGCGGGGGCCTACACCGGGGAGCTGTTTTTT. Amino acid sequence: CSASLAGAYTGELFF.

The V gene is TRBV7-8, the J gene TRBJ2-6; D is ambiguous. The length of the CDR3 is 16 residues. Between the trimmed V and J ends, which lost 4 bases and 0 bases, there was a span of 10 bases. Germline V gene data show CDR1 as SGHVS and CDR2 as FQNEAQ. The CDR3 bases are TGTGCCAGCAGCTACCGTAGAGACTCTGGGGCCAACGTCCTGACTTTC. Encoded protein: CASSYRRDSGANVLTF.

This clonotype has at least ten counts. The CDR3 DNA follows: TGTGCCAGCACCCATGGACTGGGGAACAATGAGCAGTTCTTC. Amino acids: CASTHGLGNNEQFF. V gene TRBV12-3 or TRBV12-4 combines with J gene TRBJ2-1, with TRBD2 as a possible D gene (5 bases). The CDR3 loop spans 14 amino acids. The ends were cut back, 7 bases at V and 5 bases at J, with 15 bases in the middle.

This clonotype was seen repeatedly, ten times or more. The V and J genes are TRBV29-1 and TRBJ1-2; TRBD1 is a possible D gene (6 bases). Germline CDR1 reads SQVTM; CDR2 reads ANQGSEA. V was shortened by 2 bases and J by 8 bases, with 18 bases between the two germline ends. CDR3 length: 14 amino acids. In DNA form, the CDR3 reads TGCAGCGTTGAAATCTCCCCAGGGGTCGGCGGCTACACCTTC. Its translation is CSVEISPGVGGYTF. The whole variable domain, remainder taken from reference TRBV29-1 and TRBJ1-2, is SAVISQKPSRDICQRGTSLTIQCQVDSQVTMMFWYRQQPGQSLTLIATANQGSEATYESGFVIDKFPISRPNLTFSTLTVSNMSPEDSSIYLCSVEISPGVGGYTFGSGTRLTVV.

This clonotype was seen ten or more times. The chain employs TRBV24-1 and TRBJ2-7, with 8 bases fitting TRBD1. The CDR3 covers 13 residues. With 7 bases clipped from V and 0 bases from J, the junction kept 1 base outside the gene matches. In germline, CDR1 is KGHDR, CDR2 SFDVKD. This CDR3 reads CATRGQDSYEQYF. The CDR3 DNA reads TGTGCCACCAGGGGACAGGACTCCTACGAGCAGTACTTC.

The chain joins TRBV25-1 to TRBJ1-1, with D tentatively TRBD1 (5 bases). The germline V gene has CDR1 MGHDK and CDR2 SYGVNS. Trimming pared 1 base from V and 9 bases from J, leaving 15 bases between. The CDR3 consists of 14 residues. This CDR3 reads CASSEWGAQEKAFF. DNA for the CDR3: TGTGCCAGCAGTGAATGGGGCGCTCAGGAGAAAGCTTTCTTT.

J is TRBJ2-7 and V is TRBV4-1, with 10 positions matching TRBD1. Germline CDR1 MGHRA, CDR2 YSYEKL. After removal of 1 base from V and 4 bases from J, the junction contained 4 bases not matched to a gene. CDR3 length: 15 residues. CDR3 DNA: TGCGCCAGCAGCCAAGGCGACAGGGGGCCGTACGAGCAGTACTTC. Translating gives CASSQGDRGPYEQYF.

This clonotype has more than one count but fewer than ten. The V gene is TRBV4-3, the J gene TRBJ2-7, with TRBD1 matching 11 bases. CDR3 length equals 16 residues. Trimming took 0 bases from V and 5 from J; bases not matched to a gene: 6. Germline CDR1 LGHNA, CDR2 YSLEER. CDR3: CASSQDWGTGGNEQYF. CDR3 nucleotides: TGCGCCAGCAGCCAAGATTGGGGGACAGGGGGGAACGAGCAGTACTTC.

V is TRBV29-1 and J is TRBJ2-5; 12 bases match TRBD2. CDR3 length: 14 residues. V lost 7 bases and J lost 2; bases outside the gene matches: 5. The germline CDR1 and CDR2 sequences are SQVTM and ANQGSEA. The CDR3 DNA reads as TGCAGCGCCGGTGGACTAGCGGGGCAAGAGACCCAGTACTTC. This gives the protein CSAGGLAGQETQYF.

This clonotype was detected many times. The chain is built from TRBV20-1 and TRBJ2-7, with D unresolved. Trimming shortened V by 6 bases and J by 0 bases, and 9 bases separated the two germline ends. The CDR3 extends over 12 amino acids. From germline, CDR1 is DFQATT and CDR2 SNEGSKA (reference sequence). DNA for the CDR3: TGCAGTGCAGGGCTTAGCTCCTACGAGCAGTACTTC. This gives the protein CSAGLSSYEQYF.

This clonotype was recorded a few times. V and J are TRBV10-3 and TRBJ2-3; 9 nucleotides agree with TRBD1. The CDR3 runs to 13 residues. Germline CDR1 ENHRY, CDR2 SYGVKD. V lost 7 bases, J lost 5 bases, and 4 bases stayed unmatched. In DNA form, the CDR3 reads TGTGCCATCATGGACAGGGGAGGAGATACGCAGTATTTT. Amino acid sequence: CAIMDRGGDTQYF.

The rearrangement uses TRBV7-2 and TRBJ2-7, with D perhaps TRBD1 or TRBD2 (6 bases each). The CDR3 sequence is 14 residues long. The germline V gene encodes CDR1 SGHTA and CDR2 FQGNSA. V was cut by 5 bases and J by 4 bases, with 15 bases left in between. Here the CDR3 reads CASSEQGLGYEQYF. The CDR3 nucleotides read TGTGCCAGCAGCGAACAGGGACTGGGATACGAGCAGTACTTC.

This clonotype was seen ten or more times. This chain joins TRBV7-2 and TRBJ1-2; 9 bases fit TRBD1. J gave up 6 bases and V 4 bases, and 0 bases lay outside the gene matches. This CDR3 comprises 12 residues. Germline loops: CDR1 SGHTA, CDR2 FQGNSA. CDR3 residues: CASSWTGDGYTF. The CDR3 nucleotides are TGTGCCAGCAGCTGGACAGGGGATGGCTACACCTTC.

This clonotype was picked up a small number of times. The V and J genes are TRBV20-1 and TRBJ2-5; D is undetermined. The CDR3 has 15 residues. Looked up from germline, CDR1 is DFQATT and CDR2 is SNEGSKA (reference sequence). V lost 2 bases and J 5 bases, leaving 18 bases between the germline ends. The CDR3 DNA sequence: TGCAGTGCTAGATCTCCGACAAGGGTTTTGGAGACCCAGTACTTC. It translates to CSARSPTRVLETQYF.

This clonotype has just a few counts. The chain has TRBV20-1 and TRBJ1-5; tentatively, D is TRBD1 (5 bases). Germline CDR1 is DFQATT and CDR2 is SNEGSKA (reference sequence). V gave up 3 bases and J gave up 7 bases, with 25 bases separating them. This CDR3 comprises 17 residues. CDR3 amino acids: CSARQGARQNFGQPQHF. CDR3 DNA: TGCAGTGCTAGGCAAGGGGCTCGGCAGAACTTCGGCCAGCCCCAGCATTTT.

The J gene is TRBJ2-1, the V gene TRBV3-1, with TRBD2 matching 13 bases. V dropped 4 bases and J dropped 7; count of bases not matched to a gene: 7. Germline V lookup: CDR1 LGHDT, CDR2 YNNKEL (reference sequence). The CDR3 consists of 16 residues. CDR3 in amino acids: CASSPSGLAGRNEQFF. The CDR3 DNA is TGTGCCAGCAGCCCATCGGGACTAGCGGGGAGGAATGAGCAGTTCTTC.

This clonotype was observed at least ten times. This sequence joins TRBV20-1 and TRBJ2-3, with 13 bases that match TRBD2. The CDR3 contains 16 residues. V was clipped by 3 bases and J by 5 bases; unmatched bases: 8. Germline values: CDR1 DFQATT, CDR2 SNEGSKA (reference sequence). The CDR3 loop is CSARRTSGGQGDTQYF. The CDR3 region has the DNA TGCAGTGCTAGGAGGACTAGCGGGGGACAAGGAGATACGCAGTATTTT.

The chain carries TRBV6-2 or TRBV6-3 and TRBJ2-1, with 13 bases identical to TRBD2. The germline V gene encodes CDR1 MNHEY and CDR2 SVGEGT. The CDR3 runs to 16 residues. V trimming: 6 bases; J trimming: 4 bases; junction bases outside the gene matches: 6. CDR3: CASRGTSGALYNEQFF. The CDR3, as DNA: TGTGCCAGCAGGGGGACTAGCGGGGCCCTATACAATGAGCAGTTCTTC.

The rearrangement uses TRBV7-2 and TRBJ2-4; 10 nucleotides agree with TRBD1. Germline V gene lookup returns CDR1 SGHTA and CDR2 FQGNSA. There are 17 residues in the CDR3. With V trimmed by 0 bases and J by 1 base, 3 bases remained unmatched. As DNA, the CDR3 is TGTGCCAGCAGCTTAGCGCCGGGACAGGGGGCCAAAAACATTCAGTACTTC. As protein: CASSLAPGQGAKNIQYF.

This clonotype was seen many times. The chain joins TRBV30 to TRBJ1-2, with 7 positions matching TRBD1. The CDR3 runs 16 residues. Unmatched junction bases numbered 10, after V lost 3 bases and J lost 0 bases. CDR1 GTSNPN and CDR2 SVGIG come from the germline V gene (reference sequence). The DNA of the CDR3 is TGTGCCTGGAGGCAACCGGGACAGCTAACTAACTATGGCTACACCTTC. Encoded protein: CAWRQPGQLTNYGYTF.

In this sample, this clonotype turned up a few times. CDR3 coding DNA: TGTGCCAGCAGTAACCCCGGGACTCAATATTACTACGAGCAGTACGTC. It is translated as CASSNPGTQYYYEQYV. The V and J genes are TRBV6-5 and TRBJ2-7, with TRBD2 as a possible D gene (6 bases). This CDR3 contains 16 residues. V lost 5 bases and J 3 bases, leaving 20 bases between the germline ends. Germline V lookup: CDR1 MNHEY, CDR2 SVGAGI.

Regarding this clonotype: A much larger clonotype is one base distant, so this may be a read error. The V gene is TRBV12-3 or TRBV12-4, the J gene TRBJ2-1; 8 nucleotides align to TRBD1. V lost 5 bases and J lost 7; bases outside the gene matches: 13. The CDR3 is made up of 16 amino acids. CDR3 loop: CASSQRVTGVMNEQFF. The CDR3 nucleotides are TGTGCCAGCAGTCAGCGGGTGACAGGGGTCATGAATGAGCAGTTCTTC.

Points on this clonotype: This may stem from a read error, because a much larger clone lies one nucleotide away. The J gene is TRBJ1-2, the V gene TRBV20-1; tentative D call: TRBD1 (6 bases). Germline assignment: CDR1 DFQATT and CDR2 SNEGSKA (reference sequence). The germline V and J ends were trimmed by 5 bases and 4 bases, with 14 bases remaining between them. The CDR3 is made up of 13 amino acids. The CDR3 loop reads CSAQHRDIYGYTF. As DNA, the CDR3 is TGCAGTGCTCAACACAGGGATATCTATGGCTACACCTTC.

As concerns this clonotype: A much larger clonotype is one base distant, so this may be a read error. The J gene is TRBJ2-7, the V gene TRBV12-3 or TRBV12-4; D is possibly TRBD2 (5 bases). The CDR3 covers 16 residues. Trimming pared 2 bases from V and 2 bases from J, leaving 16 bases between. The CDR3 bases are TGTGCCAGCAGTTTAAAGCACGGGATGTCAGCCTACGAGCAGTACTTC. Protein product: CASSLKHGMSAYEQYF.

The V call is TRBV10-1, the J call TRBJ2-1; 9 nucleotides match TRBD1. Trimming removed 5 bases from V and 4 bases from J; junction bases left unmatched: 6. In germline, CDR1 is WNHNN, CDR2 SYGVQD (reference sequence). The CDR3 covers 15 residues. CDR3 bases: TGCGCCAGCAGTCGCCCCGGGACAGGGTACAATGAGCAGTTCTTC. Translated, it gives CASSRPGTGYNEQFF.

This chain connects TRBV20-1 to TRBJ2-6; TRBD1 or TRBD2 may be the D gene (7 bases each). In germline, CDR1 is DFQATT, CDR2 SNEGSKA (reference sequence). The length of the CDR3 is 19 residues. V gave up 5 bases and J gave up 0 bases, with 23 bases separating them. The CDR3 DNA follows: TGCAGTGCTCGCCCCATAACAGGGGCGGGAGTCTCTGGGGCCAACGTCCTGACTTTC. Translating gives CSARPITGAGVSGANVLTF.

V and J are TRBV12-3 or TRBV12-4 and TRBJ2-1; TRBD1 might be the D (6 bases). CDR3 length: 15 amino acids. V was pared by 7 bases and J by 0 bases, with 13 bases between. In DNA form, the CDR3 reads TGTGCCAGCACCACACAGGGAAGCTCCTACAATGAGCAGTTCTTC. This encodes CASTTQGSSYNEQFF.

The chain uses TRBV11-2 and TRBJ1-3, with TRBD1 as a possible D gene (5 bases). Trimming removed 5 bases at V and 11 bases at J, with 22 bases between. Germline-derived CDR1 and CDR2 are SGHAT and FQNNGV. The CDR3 runs to 15 residues. The chain's CDR3 is CASSEDSRGVLAIYF. The CDR3 nucleotides read TGTGCCAGCAGCGAAGACAGTCGAGGTGTTTTGGCCATATATTTT.

The chain employs TRBV4-2 and TRBJ2-7; no firm D call. V was cut by 8 bases and J by 6 bases, with 17 bases left in between. The germline V gene encodes CDR1 LGHNA and CDR2 YNFKEQ. The CDR3 spans 13 residues. For the CDR3, the DNA is TGTGCCAGCGGCCTCGGGCACTTCTGCGAGCAGTACGTC. Its translation: CASGLGHFCEQYV.

There are a few counts of this clonotype. The V gene is TRBV20-1, the J gene TRBJ1-2, with D perhaps TRBD1 (6 bases). Germline loops: CDR1 DFQATT, CDR2 SNEGSKA (reference sequence). The CDR3 has 12 amino acids. V lost 6 bases to trimming and J lost 6 bases, with 14 bases between them. CDR3 region: CSAKRGANGYTF. The CDR3 nucleotides read TGCAGTGCCAAAAGGGGGGCTAATGGCTACACCTTC.